The 20 T cell receptor beta chains given below trace back to one sample, sequenced in a study of spatial heterogeneity in lung cancer. Study findings and constraints: In tumors, expanded intratumoral alpha and beta TCR counts tracked mutation counts.

Time point reported: sample taken at primary tumor resection. Using its own MiXCR run on the 5' RACE reads, TCRdb lists one record per CDR3 protein. This sample has roughly 3,500 distinct CDR3 sequences, with roughly 7% found just once. These TCRs are of unknown antigen specificity. Sequencing was performed on lung tumor tissue, taken at surgery. All receptors come from a male donor with early-stage non-small cell lung cancer.

This clonotype was seen at least ten times. As an off-target read in a library built for alpha chains, this beta chain has a frequency of little significance. The rearrangement uses TRBV27 and TRBJ2-7; 9 bases map to TRBD1. The V gene end was trimmed by 6 bases and the J gene end by 0 bases; junction bases not matched to a gene: 6. From germline, CDR1 is MNHEY and CDR2 SMNVEV (reference sequence). This CDR3 is 15 amino acids long. The CDR3 nucleotides read TGTGCCAGCAGGATGGGACAGGGATCCTCCTACGAGCAGTACTTC. It specifies CASRMGQGSSYEQYF.

By share of the sample, this clonotype is medium-sized (0.01 to 0.1%). The library was prepared for alpha chains; this beta chain is a stray read, so its frequency means little. This chain connects TRBV6-1 to TRBJ2-2; possibly TRBD1 for D (6 bases). This CDR3 has 15 residues. Germline CDR1 MNHNS, CDR2 SASEGT. V gave up 7 bases and J gave up 6 bases, with 18 bases separating them. For the CDR3, the DNA is TGTGCCAGCAAAGACCCCGGCGCAGGGGCCGGGGAGCTGTTTTTT. Its translation: CASKDPGAGAGELFF.

This clonotype occurred many times. Being off target in a library aimed at alpha chains, this beta chain has a size of little meaning. This chain connects TRBV6-6 to TRBJ1-6; D is undetermined. Looked up from germline, CDR1 is MNHNY and CDR2 is SVGAGI (reference sequence). The germline V and J ends were trimmed by 3 bases and 7 bases, with 10 bases remaining between them. The CDR3 consists of 14 residues. As DNA, the CDR3 is TGTGCCAGCAGTTATCAGAGCCCGAATTCACCCCTCCACTTT. It specifies CASSYQSPNSPLHF.

In its sample, this clonotype ranks as medium-sized. A library prepared for alpha chains yielded this beta chain as an off-target read; its size is of little meaning. The J gene is TRBJ2-7, the V gene TRBV5-5; D call uncertain. Germline lookup yields CDR1 SGHKS and CDR2 YYEKEE (reference sequence). V lost 6 bases and J lost 0, with 16 bases in between. The CDR3 length is 15 residues. The CDR3 nucleotides are TGTGCCAGCACCCAAATCTGGGCAGCCTCCTACGAGCAGTACGTC. Encoded protein: CASTQIWAASYEQYV.

This clonotype was picked up a small number of times. Found in a library prepared for alpha chains, this beta chain is an off-target read, and its abundance has little meaning. The chain couples TRBV6-2 or TRBV6-3 to TRBJ2-3; 8 bases fit TRBD1. Germline V gene data show CDR1 as MNHEY and CDR2 as SVGEGT. J was trimmed by 2 bases and V by 5 bases; bases with no gene match: 21. CDR3 length: 20 residues. The CDR3 sequence is CASSTTGQGVKAVLTDTQYF. For the CDR3, the DNA is TGTGCCAGCAGTACTACTGGACAGGGAGTAAAAGCGGTACTCACAGATACGCAGTATTTT.

This clonotype is medium-sized within its sample. Being off target in a library aimed at alpha chains, this beta chain has a size of little meaning. This rearrangement joins TRBV7-3 to TRBJ2-3; 12 nucleotides agree with TRBD2. The V and J ends lost 1 base and 5 bases, in that order; junction bases with no gene match: 4. The V gene's germline CDR1 is SGHTA and CDR2 FQGTGA. The CDR3 extends over 16 amino acids. CDR3 sequence (DNA): TGTGCCAGCAGCTTAAGACTAGCGGGAGAGGGAGATACGCAGTATTTT. Protein sequence: CASSLRLAGEGDTQYF.

This clonotype has at least ten counts. With the library built for alpha chains, this beta chain is off target and its frequency is not meaningful. The V and J genes are TRBV5-1 and TRBJ1-1; tentative D call: TRBD1 (5 bases). This CDR3 spans 14 amino acids. V gave up 3 bases and J gave up 1 base, with 10 bases separating them. From germline, CDR1 is SGHRS and CDR2 YFSETQ. For the CDR3, the DNA is TGCGCCAGCAGCTGGGGACCGACGAACACTGAAGCTTTCTTT. It encodes CASSWGPTNTEAFF.

There are many counts of this clonotype. This beta chain is a stray read from a library made for alpha chains; its abundance is not meaningful. Written as DNA, the CDR3 is TGCGCCAGCAGCAAGGACGGGCGGGATGAAAAACTGTTTTTT. It codes for CASSKDGRDEKLFF. The chain joins TRBV5-1 to TRBJ1-4; D is unresolved. Germline V gene data show CDR1 as SGHRS and CDR2 as YFSETQ. Trimming took off 4 bases at V and 6 bases at J, with 13 bases between the two ends. This CDR3 region has 14 residues.

This clonotype is medium-sized within its sample. This beta chain is a stray read from a library made for alpha chains; its abundance is not meaningful. The chain carries TRBV3-1 and TRBJ2-2; 10 bases are a match to TRBD1. Trimming at V came to 4 bases and at J to 6 bases, leaving 8 bases not matched to a gene. CDR3 length equals 16 residues. CDR1 and CDR2 (germline): LGHDT, YNNKEL (reference sequence). CDR3 nucleotide sequence: TGTGCCAGCAGCCTAACGGGACAGGGGCTACCCGGGGAGCTGTTTTTT. It translates to CASSLTGQGLPGELFF.

Ten or more counts support this clonotype. This beta chain is an off-target read within a library intended for alpha chains, so its frequency means little. This chain links TRBV12-3 or TRBV12-4 with TRBJ2-2, with D possibly being TRBD1 (5 bases). V lost 8 bases and J 5 bases, leaving 18 bases between the germline ends. The CDR3 has 15 amino acids. The CDR3 DNA reads TGTGCCAGCGTATGGGCCAGGGCGCGGACCGGGGAGCTGTTTTTT. It yields the protein CASVWARARTGELFF.

Relative to its sample, this clonotype is medium-sized. Since the library was made to target alpha chains, this beta chain is a stray read and its abundance is not meaningful. V usage is TRBV11-1 and J usage is TRBJ1-1, with a possible D match to TRBD1 (5 bases). CDR1 and CDR2 (germline): SGHAT, FQDESV (reference sequence). V lost 5 bases and J lost 0, with 7 bases in between. This CDR3 has 13 amino acids. The CDR3 sequence is CASSRQMNTEAFF. As DNA, the CDR3 is TGTGCCAGCAGCCGACAGATGAACACTGAAGCTTTCTTT.

In its sample, this clonotype ranks as medium-sized. With the library built for alpha chains, this beta chain is off target and its frequency is not meaningful. This rearrangement joins TRBV12-3 or TRBV12-4 to TRBJ2-2, with 7 bases that match TRBD1. The CDR3 is 14 residues long. J was trimmed by 2 bases and V by 6 bases; bases with no gene match: 3. The CDR3 region has the DNA TGTGCCAGCAGGGGACAGATAAACACCGGGGAGCTGTTTTTT. This sequence encodes CASRGQINTGELFF.

This clonotype is medium-sized within its sample. This beta chain appears as a stray read in a library generated for alpha chains; its size is not informative. This chain uses TRBV20-1 with TRBJ2-3; a possible D gene is TRBD2 (5 bases). This CDR3 comprises 15 residues. In germline, CDR1 is DFQATT, CDR2 SNEGSKA (reference sequence). The V end lost 5 bases, the J end lost 0 bases, and 15 bases lay between the germline ends. The CDR3 reads CSASGAGPSTDTQYF. The CDR3 DNA reads as TGCAGTGCTTCAGGTGCGGGTCCTAGCACAGATACGCAGTATTTT.

In this sample, this clonotype is medium-sized. Being off target in a library aimed at alpha chains, this beta chain has a size of little meaning. The V call is TRBV7-2, the J call TRBJ2-7, with TRBD1 matching 8 bases. Per the germline V gene, CDR1 is SGHTA and CDR2 is FQGNSA. The V and J ends lost 5 bases and 2 bases, in that order; junction bases with no gene match: 8. The CDR3 is 15 residues long. The CDR3 nucleotides read TGTGCCAGCAGCGAAAGGACAGGGTTGACCTACGAGCAGTACTTC. Translated, it gives CASSERTGLTYEQYF.

As for this clonotype: This beta chain is a stray read from a library made for alpha chains; its abundance is not meaningful. The genes are TRBV10-3 and TRBJ2-7; 10 nucleotides agree with TRBD2. CDR1 is ENHRY, CDR2 SYGVKD, per germline. Trimming took 3 bases from V and 2 from J; bases not matched to a gene: 4. CDR3 length: 15 residues. DNA for the CDR3: TGTGCCATCAGTGACTCTAGCGGGGGAACCTACGAGCAGTACTTC. Translating gives CAISDSSGGTYEQYF.

By proportion, this clonotype is medium-sized (0.01 to 0.1%). In a library made to pick up alpha chains, this beta chain is a stray read with a size that means little. V is TRBV20-1 and J is TRBJ2-2, with D uncertain. Germline V gene data show CDR1 as DFQATT and CDR2 as SNEGSKA (reference sequence). V lost 0 bases and J 5 bases, leaving 10 bases between the germline ends. The CDR3 length is 14 residues. The CDR3 DNA follows: TGCAGTGCTAGAGATGGGCAGACGACCGGGGAGCTGTTTTTT. Protein: CSARDGQTTGELFF.

This clonotype has more than one count but fewer than ten. With the library built for alpha chains, this beta chain is off target and its frequency is not meaningful. This chain uses TRBV11-1 with TRBJ1-5, with 9 bases that match TRBD1. Germline V CDR1 and CDR2: SGHAT, FQDESV (reference sequence). The CDR3 covers 17 residues. After removal of 5 bases from V and 1 base from J, the junction contained 9 bases not matched to a gene. The CDR3 sequence is CASSHTQGALSNQPQHF. Written as DNA, the CDR3 is TGTGCCAGCAGCCACACACAGGGGGCCCTAAGCAATCAGCCCCAGCATTTT.

In its sample, this clonotype is medium-sized. For a library built for alpha chains, this beta chain is a stray read; little rests on its size. The chain combines TRBV4-2 with TRBJ1-5; 9 bases are shared with TRBD1. CDR1 LGHNA and CDR2 YNFKEQ come from the germline V gene. With V trimmed by 4 bases and J by 7 bases, 8 bases remained unmatched. This CDR3 has 15 amino acids. CDR3 amino acids: CASSRQGQGGQPQHF. Here the CDR3 DNA reads TGTGCCAGCAGCCGACAGGGACAGGGAGGGCAGCCCCAGCATTTT.

This clonotype was seen repeatedly, ten times or more. The library was prepared for alpha chains; this beta chain is a stray read, so its frequency means little. The chain is built from TRBV24-1 and TRBJ2-3; 7 bases fit TRBD1. The V segment lost 7 bases and the J segment 3 bases; nucleotides outside the gene matches: 9. CDR1 and CDR2 from the germline V gene are KGHDR and SFDVKD. The CDR3 contains 15 residues. Here the CDR3 reads CATRSAGGRTDTQYF. CDR3 bases: TGTGCCACCAGGTCAGCAGGGGGTAGGACAGATACGCAGTATTTT.

Many counts were recorded for this clonotype. This beta chain was picked up by a library intended for alpha chains and is off target, so its count carries little meaning. V gene TRBV10-3 combines with J gene TRBJ1-5; the D is unclear. Between the trimmed V and J ends, which lost 0 bases and 1 base, there was a span of 19 bases. CDR3 length: 19 amino acids. The germline V gene encodes CDR1 ENHRY and CDR2 SYGVKD. CDR3 nucleotides: TGTGCCATCAGTGAGTCTAGAGGTTCTAAAGGGAACAGCAATCAGCCCCAGCATTTT. This gives the protein CAISESRGSKGNSNQPQHF.